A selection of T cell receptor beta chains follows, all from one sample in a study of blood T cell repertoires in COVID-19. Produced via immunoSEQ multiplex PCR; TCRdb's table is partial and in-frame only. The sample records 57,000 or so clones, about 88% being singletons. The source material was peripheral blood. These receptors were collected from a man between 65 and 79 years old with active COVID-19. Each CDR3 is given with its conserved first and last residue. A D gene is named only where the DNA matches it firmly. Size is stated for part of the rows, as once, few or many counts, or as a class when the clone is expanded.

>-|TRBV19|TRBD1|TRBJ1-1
CASTNRGTVNLMNTEAFF
TGTGCCAGTACCAACCGGGGGACAGTAAACCTTATGAACACTGAAGCTTTCTTT
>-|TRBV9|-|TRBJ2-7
CASSVDLASSYEQYF
TGTGCCAGCAGCGTAGATCTAGCTAGCTCCTACGAGCAGTACTTC
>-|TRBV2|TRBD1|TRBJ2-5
CASSGDRRETQYF
TGTGCCAGCAGCGGGGACAGAAGAGAGACCCAGTACTTC
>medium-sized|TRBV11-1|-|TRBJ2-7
CASSPLDSLYEQYF
TGTGCCAGCAGCCCTCTCGACAGTCTCTACGAGCAGTACTTC
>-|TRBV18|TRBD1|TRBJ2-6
CASSSDRGAGANVLTF
TGTGCCAGCTCATCCGACAGGGGGGCTGGGGCCAACGTCCTGACTTTC
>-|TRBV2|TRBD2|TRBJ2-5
CASSALGGEETQYF
TGTGCCAGCAGTGCGTTGGGAGGGGAGGAGACCCAGTACTTC
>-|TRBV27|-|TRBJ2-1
CAAKGTRYGNEQFF
TGTGCCGCCAAGGGGACTCGCTATGGAAATGAGCAGTTCTTC
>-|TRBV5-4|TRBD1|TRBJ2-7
CASSGGTGGSGGYEQYF
TGTGCCAGCAGCGGAGGGACAGGGGGTAGTGGGGGCTACGAGCAGTACTTC
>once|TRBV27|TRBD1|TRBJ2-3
CASSYRLPGGRDTQYF
TGTGCCAGCAGTTACAGACTACCAGGGGGAAGGGATACGCAGTATTTT
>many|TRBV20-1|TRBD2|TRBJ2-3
CSASSLAGGLGDTQYF
TGCAGTGCTAGTTCCCTAGCGGGAGGACTTGGAGATACGCAGTATTTT
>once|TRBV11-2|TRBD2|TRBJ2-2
CASSLPGLAFTGELFF
TGTGCCAGCAGCTTACCGGGACTAGCCTTCACCGGGGAGCTGTTTTTT
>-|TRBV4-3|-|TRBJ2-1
CASSQDALVGQFF
TGCGCCAGCAGCCAAGATGCGCTAGTGGGGCAGTTCTTC
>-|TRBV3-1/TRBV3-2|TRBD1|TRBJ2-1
CASSLGQGNYNEQFF
TGTGCCAGCAGCCTAGGACAGGGGAACTACAATGAGCAGTTCTTC
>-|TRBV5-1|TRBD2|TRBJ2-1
CASSFWAGTSALTSSYNEQFF
TGCGCCAGCAGCTTCTGGGCCGGGACTAGCGCCCTGACGAGCTCCTACAATGAGCAGTTCTTC
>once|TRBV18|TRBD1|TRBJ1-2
CASSPGQETGYTF
TGTGCCAGCTCACCGGGACAGGAGACCGGCTACACCTTC
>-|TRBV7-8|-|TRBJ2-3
CASSLVRLFPTDTQYF
TGTGCCAGCAGCTTAGTTCGTCTATTTCCCACAGATACGCAGTATTTT
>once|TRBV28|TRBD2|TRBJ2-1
CASSSPSLAGGSNEQFF
TGTGCCAGCAGTTCCCCCTCACTAGCGGGAGGCTCGAATGAGCAGTTCTTC
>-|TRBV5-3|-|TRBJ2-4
CARGPAKNIQYF
TGTGCCAGAGGCCCCGCCAAAAACATTCAGTACTTC
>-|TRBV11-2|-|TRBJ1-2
CASRERTGSLRSGYGYTF
TGTGCCAGCAGAGAAAGAACAGGGAGTCTCCGGTCGGGCTATGGCTACACCTTC
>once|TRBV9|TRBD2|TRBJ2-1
CASSASGSGNNEQFF
TGTGCCAGCAGCGCGAGCGGGAGCGGGAACAATGAGCAGTTCTTC
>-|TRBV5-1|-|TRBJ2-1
CASSFTSPDEQFF
TGCGCCAGCAGCTTTACTAGCCCCGATGAGCAGTTCTTC
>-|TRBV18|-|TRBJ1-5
CASSQIQGGDQPQHF
TGTGCCAGCTCACAAATACAGGGAGGGGATCAGCCCCAGCATTTT
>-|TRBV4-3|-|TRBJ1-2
CASSQDRGLYGYTF
TGCGCCAGCAGCCAAGATCGCGGACTCTATGGCTACACCTTC
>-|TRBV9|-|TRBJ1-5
CASSPEGLSNQPQHF
TGTGCCAGCAGCCCCGAGGGACTCAGCAATCAGCCCCAGCATTTT
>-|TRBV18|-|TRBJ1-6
CASSPMSREVISPLHF
TGTGCCAGCTCACCGATGAGCAGGGAGGTGATTTCACCCCTCCACTTT
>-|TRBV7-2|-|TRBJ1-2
CASSLPGFDGYTF
TGTGCCAGCAGCTTACCAGGGTTTGATGGCTACACCTTC
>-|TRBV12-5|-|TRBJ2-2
CASGSSATNTGELFF
TGTGCTAGTGGTTCTAGCGCCACGAACACCGGGGAGCTGTTTTTT
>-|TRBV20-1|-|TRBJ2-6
CSASYGANVLTF
TGCAGTGCTAGTTATGGGGCCAACGTCCTGACTTTC
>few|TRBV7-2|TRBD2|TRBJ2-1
CASSLAGGSEQFF
TGTGCCAGCAGCTTAGCCGGCGGGAGTGAGCAGTTCTTC
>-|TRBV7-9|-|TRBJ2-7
CASSSTYEQYF
TGTGCCAGCAGCTCCACCTACGAGCAGTACTTC
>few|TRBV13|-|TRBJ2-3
CASSLPGADTQYF
TGTGCCAGCAGCTTACCGGGAGCAGATACGCAGTATTTT
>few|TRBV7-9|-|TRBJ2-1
CASSLRRGSYNEQFF
TGTGCCAGCAGCTTAAGGCGGGGCTCCTACAATGAGCAGTTCTTC
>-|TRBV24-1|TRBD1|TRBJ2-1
CATSTGGSHEQFF
TGTGCCACCAGCACAGGGGGCAGCCATGAGCAGTTCTTC
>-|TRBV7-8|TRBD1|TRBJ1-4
CASSTGQGATNEKLFF
TGTGCCAGCAGCACCGGACAGGGGGCAACTAATGAAAAACTGTTTTTT
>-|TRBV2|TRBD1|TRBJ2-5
CASRLTGPQETQYF
TGTGCCAGCAGGTTGACAGGGCCGCAAGAGACCCAGTACTTC
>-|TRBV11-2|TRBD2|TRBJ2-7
CASRPSGSSYEQYF
TGTGCCAGCAGACCAAGCGGGAGCTCCTACGAGCAGTACTTC
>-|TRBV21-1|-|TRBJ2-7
CASSKAARLAERGGSHEQYF
TGTGCCAGCAGCAAGGCGGCACGACTAGCGGAGAGAGGTGGATCCCACGAGCAGTACTTC
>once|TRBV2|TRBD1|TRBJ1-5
CASRPGQGERSNQPQHF
TGTGCCAGCAGGCCGGGACAGGGGGAAAGGAGCAATCAGCCCCAGCATTTT
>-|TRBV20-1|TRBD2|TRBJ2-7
CSASRTSGSYEQYF
TGCAGTGCTAGTCGGACTAGCGGGAGTTACGAGCAGTACTTC
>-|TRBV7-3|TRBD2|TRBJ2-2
CASSLLAGGTGELFF
TGTGCCAGCAGCTTACTAGCGGGAGGTACCGGGGAGCTGTTTTTT
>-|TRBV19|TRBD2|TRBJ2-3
CASSISGMGTDTQYF
TGTGCCAGTAGTATCAGCGGGATGGGCACAGATACGCAGTATTTT
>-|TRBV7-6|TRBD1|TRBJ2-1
CASSFGTGGIHNEQFF
TGTGCCAGCAGTTTTGGGACAGGGGGTATCCACAATGAGCAGTTCTTC